The entry below describes one T cell receptor beta chain. From germline, CDR1 is SGHAT and CDR2 FQNNGV. The ends were cut back, 0 bases at V and 4 bases at J, with 12 bases in the middle. The CDR3 contains 15 residues. Sequencing was performed with immunoSEQ multiplex PCR; in TCRdb, only in-frame clones are kept and a portion is missing. The table lists approximately 200,000 clones, 86% of them singletons. Each participant's cohort was designated according to participant-reported clinical history. The record originates from a study of blood T cell repertoires in COVID-19. Study-level information: Sites across the United States, Italy and Spain contributed samples from acute and convalescent COVID-19.

V usage is TRBV11-2 and J usage is TRBJ2-5; D call uncertain. This TCR came from a woman in her thirties who had recovered from COVID-19. Sequenced sample: PBMCs or T cells enriched from blood (not recorded which). The CDR3 loop is CASSLEGTRGETQYF. DNA for the CDR3: TGTGCCAGCAGCTTAGAAGGAACCCGCGGAGAGACCCAGTACTTC.